One and the same sample provided the 9 T cell receptor beta chains below, sequenced in a study of shared clonotypes between healthy human individuals. It was CD45RO-negative cells, positively selected for CCR7, that made up naive CD8 cells, with terminally differentiated effector memory CD45RA+ cells excluded. This table comes from immunoSEQ multiplex PCR, and its TCRdb copy is limited to in-frame clones, with some not included. The sample shows some 1,900,000 clones, approximately 95% of them seen only once. The material sequenced was naive CD8+ T cells sorted from blood. The source is a man between 18 and 29 years old in good health.

This chain connects TRBV6-1 to TRBJ1-2; D might be TRBD1 (5 bases). Trimming took 2 bases from V and 3 from J, leaving 7 bases between them. This CDR3 is 13 amino acids long. CDR1 is MNHNS and CDR2 is SASEGT in the germline V gene. The CDR3 nucleotides are TGTGCCAGCAGTGAACCAGGGTACTATGGCTACACCTTC. This encodes CASSEPGYYGYTF.

The chain employs TRBV19 and TRBJ2-5; TRBD2 aligns across 11 bases. V shed 3 bases, J shed 4 bases, and the junction held 4 bases outside the gene matches. From germline, CDR1 is LNHDA and CDR2 SQIVND (reference sequence). The CDR3 extends over 15 amino acids. This chain's CDR3 is CASSIVAGGVETQYF. CDR3 nucleotide sequence: TGTGCCAGTAGTATCGTAGCGGGAGGGGTAGAGACCCAGTACTTC.

A word on this clone: Other DNA sequences within the sample encode an identical CDR3. J is TRBJ2-3 and V is TRBV7-9; D is undetermined. The CDR3 has 14 residues. V was pared by 1 base and J by 3 bases, with 8 bases between. Germline values: CDR1 SEHNR, CDR2 FQNEAQ (reference sequence). CDR3 DNA sequence: TGTGCCAGCAGCTTAGTCGGTAGGACAGATACGCAGTATTTT. Translation: CASSLVGRTDTQYF.

The chain couples TRBV30 to TRBJ1-5; no clear D gene. Germline lookup yields CDR1 GTSNPN and CDR2 SVGIG (reference sequence). V gave up 3 bases and J gave up 3 bases, with 12 bases separating them. The CDR3 consists of 14 residues. As DNA, the CDR3 is TGTGCCTGGAGCCCCGGACCCCCCAATCAGCCCCAGCATTTT. Its protein product is CAWSPGPPNQPQHF.

The gene calls are TRBV29-1 and TRBJ2-1; unclear D gene. The CDR3 loop spans 14 amino acids. V lost 3 bases and J lost 0, with 9 bases in between. Germline V CDR1 and CDR2: SQVTM, ANQGSEA. CDR3 sequence: CSVESLYSYNEQFF. The CDR3 coding sequence is TGCAGCGTTGAGAGTCTGTACTCCTACAATGAGCAGTTCTTC.

The chain employs TRBV4-3 and TRBJ2-7, with D possibly matching TRBD2 (6 bases). Germline V CDR1 and CDR2: LGHNA, YSLEER. The CDR3 has 16 amino acids. Trimming stripped 0 bases from V and 2 bases from J, with 14 bases between. The CDR3 bases are TGCGCCAGCAGCCAAGATCGGGCGGGAAACCCCTACGAGCAGTACTTC. Protein sequence: CASSQDRAGNPYEQYF.

As DNA, the CDR3 is TGTGCCAGCAGCTTGCGTTGGGACCTAAAAGAGACCCAGTACTTC. It codes for CASSLRWDLKETQYF. This chain connects TRBV5-4 to TRBJ2-5; either TRBD1 or TRBD2 may fit D (5 bases each). The length of the CDR3 is 15 residues. Deletions cut 1 base from V and 3 bases from J, with 13 bases between. Germline CDR1 is SGHNT and CDR2 is YYREEE (reference sequence).

CDR3 coding DNA: TGCGCCAGCAGTGGAGACAGGGTGGGGTCGGAGCAGTTCTTC. It codes for CASSGDRVGSEQFF. V gene TRBV10-1 combines with J gene TRBJ2-1, with 7 bases identical to TRBD1. This CDR3 spans 14 amino acids. From germline, CDR1 is WNHNN and CDR2 SYGVQD (reference sequence). Trimming cost V 4 bases and J 10 bases; bases outside gene matches: 10.

The chain couples TRBV6-5 to TRBJ2-3; D is undetermined. Germline CDR1 and CDR2: MNHEY and SVGAGI. The CDR3 is made up of 13 amino acids. With 7 bases removed from V and 4 bases from J, the gap between germline ends came to 12 bases. CDR3 in DNA: TGTGCCAGCAATTTCCTCCTTGCAGATACGCAGTATTTT. Amino acid sequence: CASNFLLADTQYF.